This TCR beta chain was sequenced in a study of blood T cell repertoires in COVID-19. Study overall: Sites in the United States, Italy and Spain provided acute and convalescent COVID-19 samples.

Using immunoSEQ multiplex PCR, the repertoire was profiled, and TCRdb retains in-frame clones only, with some absent. This repertoire shows some 100,000 clones, less than 85% found once; its top ten account for around a sixth. The CDR3 spans 14 residues. Germline lookup yields CDR1 KGHDR and CDR2 SFDVKD. V dropped 5 bases and J dropped 6; count of bases not matched to a gene: 7. The V and J genes are TRBV24-1 and TRBJ2-7; TRBD1 agrees at 9 bases. This TCR was recovered from an older woman with acute or convalescent COVID-19. The sequenced sample was peripheral blood. CDR3 DNA: TGTGCCACCAGTGGGCAGGACAGGGGAGGCGAGCAGTACTTC. Translation gives CATSGQDRGGEQYF.